The 18 T cell receptor beta chains below were found in one sample sequenced in a study of T cell responses to AZD1222 COVID-19 vaccine (dated by TCRdb to about 2021). The label giving this sample's time point can be read as: about 28 days (+/-7) after the second vaccine dose. The meaning of the sample's treatment or condition label: meningococcal conjugate vaccine given as trial control. Library preparation employed the immunoSEQ multiplex PCR assay. Sourced from immuneACCESS, this table was stored by TCRdb with only in-frame sequences that have V and J called. A share of the clones is absent; for the studies checked, an unresolved V gene accounts for under half, and the remainder has no known explanation. The sample table records around 200,000 clones; around 93% of these occur just once. The top ten constitute about 1% of the sample. The sample consisted of peripheral blood, taken 28 days after the second dose of the MenACWY control vaccine. These receptor sequences come from an adult who received the MenACWY meningococcal vaccine as a control.

The chain's CDR3 is CASSSLAGGTYEQYF. CDR3 DNA sequence: TGTGCCAGCAGTTCACTAGCGGGGGGTACCTACGAGCAGTACTTC. The chain couples TRBV6-5 to TRBJ2-7; 12 bases map to TRBD2. V shed 4 bases and J 2 bases; nucleotides not matched to a gene: 3. This CDR3 region has 15 residues. Looked up from germline, CDR1 is MNHEY and CDR2 is SVGAGI.

The chain has TRBV9 and TRBJ2-7, with a tentative D call TRBD1 (7 bases). This CDR3 comprises 15 residues. Between the trimmed V and J ends, which lost 0 bases and 5 bases, there was a span of 15 bases. CDR1 and CDR2 (germline): SGDLS, YYNGEE. As DNA, the CDR3 is TGTGCCAGCAGCGTAGTTCCAGGGGGGTTCGACGAGCAGTACTTC. Its protein is CASSVVPGGFDEQYF.

This sequence joins TRBV4-2 and TRBJ1-5; unclear D gene. Trimming left V 0 bases short and J 1 base short, with 4 bases between. The CDR3 loop spans 14 amino acids. Germline V gene data show CDR1 as LGHNA and CDR2 as YNFKEQ. The CDR3 DNA follows: TGTGCCAGCAGCCAAGACGGGAGCAATCAGCCCCAGCATTTT. It yields the protein CASSQDGSNQPQHF.

This clone was picked up a small number of times. The chain recombines TRBV29-1 with TRBJ2-2; TRBD1 agrees at 9 bases. This CDR3 has 13 amino acids. Trimming at V came to 8 bases and at J to 6 bases, leaving 7 bases not matched to a gene. Germline CDR1 and CDR2: SQVTM and ANQGSEA. CDR3 DNA sequence: TGCAGCACCCGGGACAGGGTGTCCGGGGAGCTGTTTTTT. It yields the protein CSTRDRVSGELFF.

This chain connects TRBV11-2 to TRBJ1-1; no clear D gene. Per germline, CDR1 SGHAT and CDR2 FQNNGV. Trimming removed 5 bases at V and 2 bases at J, with 6 bases between. CDR3 size: 12 residues. This CDR3 is CASSHGNTEAFF. The DNA of the CDR3 is TGTGCCAGCAGCCATGGAAACACTGAAGCTTTCTTT.

The CDR3 DNA follows: TGTGCCAGCAGTCAGGGGGTTTACAATGAGCAGTTCTTC. Its protein product is CASSQGVYNEQFF. The rearrangement joins TRBV7-9 to TRBJ2-1; 7 nucleotides align to TRBD1. The CDR3 is 13 amino acids. Germline loops: CDR1 SEHNR, CDR2 FQNEAQ (reference sequence). The V segment lost 6 bases and the J segment 4 bases; nucleotides outside the gene matches: 3.

This chain joins TRBV7-9 and TRBJ1-1, with 8 bases lining up with TRBD1. J lost 0 bases, V lost 5 bases, and 8 bases had no gene match. There are 16 residues in the CDR3. Germline values: CDR1 SEHNR, CDR2 FQNEAQ (reference sequence). DNA of the CDR3: TGTGCCAGCAGCCCCCGGGACAGGCACTTGAACACTGAAGCTTTCTTT. Translation gives CASSPRDRHLNTEAFF.

This chain uses TRBV5-1 with TRBJ1-1, with D unclear. This CDR3 contains 15 residues. Between the trimmed V and J ends, which lost 1 base and 3 bases, there was a span of 13 bases. Germline loops: CDR1 SGHRS, CDR2 YFSETQ. The CDR3 is CASSLIPLRDTEAFF. Here the CDR3 DNA reads TGCGCCAGCAGCTTGATCCCACTCCGGGACACTGAAGCTTTCTTT. Full variable domain (outside the CDR3, taken from reference TRBV5-1 and TRBJ1-1): KAGVTQTPRYLIKTRGQQVTLSCSPISGHRSVSWYQQTPGQGLQFLFEYFSETQRNKGNFPGRFSGRQFSNSRSEMNVSTLELGDSALYLCASSLIPLRDTEAFFGQGTRLTVV.

The chain joins TRBV6-4 to TRBJ2-7; D gene unclear. Trimming removed 2 bases from V and 0 bases from J, with 8 bases in between. This CDR3 comprises 14 residues. Looked up from germline, CDR1 is MRHNA and CDR2 is SNTAGT. CDR3 sequence reads: CASSDRASSYEQYF. CDR3 nucleotides: TGTGCCAGCAGTGACAGGGCCAGCTCCTACGAGCAGTACTTC.

The rearrangement joins TRBV5-1 to TRBJ1-4; D not certain. Germline V gene lookup returns CDR1 SGHRS and CDR2 YFSETQ. V was cut by 0 bases and J by 0 bases, with 9 bases left in between. There are 16 residues in the CDR3. This CDR3 reads CASSLAPVATNEKLFF. The CDR3 DNA is TGCGCCAGCAGCTTGGCCCCCGTTGCAACTAATGAAAAACTGTTTTTT.

V usage is TRBV5-1 and J usage is TRBJ1-2; D uncertain. V dropped 0 bases and J dropped 5 bases, with 11 bases sitting between them. CDR1 and CDR2 (germline): SGHRS, YFSETQ. The CDR3 consists of 14 residues. In DNA form, the CDR3 reads TGCGCCAGCAGCTTGGATGACATGTGGTATGGCTACACCTTC. Its translation: CASSLDDMWYGYTF.

The chain employs TRBV14 and TRBJ1-2; maybe TRBD1 (6 bases). Germline CDR1 SGHDN, CDR2 FVKESK. V shed 1 base and J shed 5 bases, with 11 bases lying between them. This CDR3 comprises 14 residues. The CDR3: CASSQAITGYGYTF. The DNA of the CDR3 is TGTGCCAGCAGCCAAGCAATTACAGGGTATGGCTACACCTTC.

The chain employs TRBV25-1 and TRBJ1-3; no clear D. Germline V gives CDR1 MGHDK, CDR2 SYGVNS. The CDR3 runs 13 residues. Trimming took off 4 bases at V and 0 bases at J, with 4 bases between the two ends. The DNA of the CDR3 is TGTGCCAGCAGTGCCCACTCTGGAAACACCATATATTTT. It encodes CASSAHSGNTIYF.

V usage is TRBV5-1 and J usage is TRBJ1-2; D is perhaps TRBD1 (5 bases). Trimming removed 4 bases from V and 5 bases from J, with 15 bases in between. The CDR3 has 14 residues. From germline, CDR1 is SGHRS and CDR2 YFSETQ. The DNA of the CDR3 is TGCGCCAGCAGCCCAGGCGGGACGGAGTATGGCTACACCTTC. Translating it yields CASSPGGTEYGYTF.

The chain recombines TRBV3-1 (or the pseudogene TRBV3-2) with TRBJ1-1; 8 bases fit TRBD1. The V and J ends lost 3 bases and 1 base, in that order; junction bases with no gene match: 4. Germline V lookup: CDR1 LGHDT, CDR2 YNNKEL (reference sequence). The CDR3 length is 15 residues. In nucleotides, the CDR3 is TGTGCCAGCAGCCAGCACGGACAGGGGAACACTGAAGCTTTCTTT. Translating gives CASSQHGQGNTEAFF.

The rearrangement uses TRBV14 and TRBJ1-1; D is ambiguous. This CDR3 contains 14 residues. Deletions cut 5 bases from V and 1 base from J, with 11 bases between. Germline CDR1 and CDR2: SGHDN and FVKESK. In DNA, the CDR3 is TGTGCCAGCAGCTTACCGACCCCGAACACTGAAGCTTTCTTT. It translates to CASSLPTPNTEAFF.

The chain employs TRBV30 and TRBJ2-1; possibly TRBD1 or TRBD2 for D (5 bases each). V was shortened by 7 bases and J by 7 bases, with 17 bases between the two germline ends. The CDR3 has 13 residues. In germline, CDR1 is GTSNPN, CDR2 SVGIG (reference sequence). The CDR3 region is CAYYRDPKNEQFF. CDR3 bases: TGTGCCTATTACCGGGACCCAAAAAATGAGCAGTTCTTC. Variable domain in full (rest from reference TRBV30 and TRBJ2-1): SQTIHQWPATLVQPVGSPLSLECTVEGTSNPNLYWYRQAAGRGLQLLFYSVGIGQISSEVPQNLSASRPQDRQFILSSKKLLLSDSGFYLCAYYRDPKNEQFFGPGTRLTVL.

The V call is TRBV19, the J call TRBJ1-1; 7 positions agree with TRBD1. Trimming at V came to 7 bases and at J to 6 bases, leaving 17 bases not matched to a gene. The CDR3 spans 16 residues. Germline CDR1 is LNHDA and CDR2 is SQIVND (reference sequence). CDR3 DNA sequence: TGTGCCAGTACCCTCCTGTCGGGGACAGCTGGGCCTGAAGCTTTCTTT. It is translated as CASTLLSGTAGPEAFF.